This T cell receptor beta chain is drawn from a study of response to subunit inactivated influenza vaccine. Whole-study findings and limits: Authors suggested that a seasonal influenza vaccination recruits few new T cells each time.

MiXCR, run by TCRdb on the RT-PCR reads, gives a single entry per CDR3 protein. The top ten hold 11% of the sample, which has about 780,000 distinct CDR3 sequences, roughly 18% seen once. From germline, CDR1 is LGHDT and CDR2 YNNKEL (reference sequence). The length of the CDR3 is 17 residues. The V gene end was trimmed by 1 base and the J gene end by 0 bases; junction bases not matched to a gene: 3. A remark on this clonotype: What it binds is unknown.

V gene TRBV3-1 combines with J gene TRBJ2-2; 9 nucleotides match TRBD2. This receptor was obtained from a man aged 50 to 59 who received an inactivated influenza vaccine. The sample consisted of PBMCs from blood, taken about 5 days after vaccination. The CDR3 region has the DNA TGTGCCAGCAGCCAAGTACTAGCGGGCCCGAACACCGGGGAGCTGTTTTTT. This sequence encodes CASSQVLAGPNTGELFF.